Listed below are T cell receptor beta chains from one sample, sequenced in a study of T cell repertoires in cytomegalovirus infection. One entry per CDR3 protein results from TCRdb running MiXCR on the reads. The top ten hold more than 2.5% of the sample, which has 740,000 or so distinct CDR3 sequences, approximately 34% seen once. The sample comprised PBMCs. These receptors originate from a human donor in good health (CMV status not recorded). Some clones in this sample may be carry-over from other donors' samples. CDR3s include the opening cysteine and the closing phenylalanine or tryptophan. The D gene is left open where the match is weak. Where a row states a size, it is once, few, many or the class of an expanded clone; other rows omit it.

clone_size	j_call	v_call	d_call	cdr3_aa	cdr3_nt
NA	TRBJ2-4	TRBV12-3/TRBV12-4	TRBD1	CASRDRGRKNIQYF	TGTGCCAGCCGGGACAGGGGGCGAAAAAACATTCAGTACTTC
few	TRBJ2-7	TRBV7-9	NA	CASIPIGGHEQYF	TGTGCCAGCATTCCGATAGGGGGACACGAGCAGTACTTC
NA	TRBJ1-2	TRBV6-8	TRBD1	CASSNGGGNGYTF	TGTGCCAGCAGCAATGGAGGGGGCAACGGCTACACCTTC
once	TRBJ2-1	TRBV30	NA	CAWGGRTGSSYNEQFF	TGTGCCTGGGGAGGCCGGACGGGGAGCTCCTACAATGAGCAGTTCTTC
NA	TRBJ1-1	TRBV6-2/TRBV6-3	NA	CASSPARTANTEAFF	TGTGCCAGCAGTCCCGCCCGGACAGCGAACACTGAAGCTTTCTTT
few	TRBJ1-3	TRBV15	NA	CATSRDLGGTGNTIYF	TGTGCCACCAGCAGAGATCTCGGCGGGACTGGAAACACCATATATTTT
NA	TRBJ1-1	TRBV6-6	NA	CASSRTGTLAFF	TGTGCCAGCAGCAGGACGGGGACCTTGGCTTTCTTT
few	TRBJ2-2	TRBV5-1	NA	CASSDNTGELFF	TGCGCCAGCAGCGACAACACCGGGGAGCTGTTTTTT
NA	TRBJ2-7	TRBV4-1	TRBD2	CASSRILPRDYGEQYF	TGCGCCAGCAGCCGAATCCTTCCCCGGGACTACGGAGAGCAGTACTTC
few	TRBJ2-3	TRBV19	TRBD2	CASSPVVGTSGGRDTQYF	TGTGCCAGTAGCCCCGTAGTCGGGACTAGCGGGGGGAGGGATACGCAGTATTTT
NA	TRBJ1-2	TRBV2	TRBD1	CASRVYDRAGTVANYGYTF	TGTGCCAGCAGAGTGTATGACCGGGCGGGGACAGTTGCTAACTATGGCTACACCTTC
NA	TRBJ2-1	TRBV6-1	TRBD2	CASSHHGTSGPSYNEQFF	TGTGCCAGCAGCCATCATGGGACTAGCGGGCCCTCCTACAATGAGCAGTTCTTC
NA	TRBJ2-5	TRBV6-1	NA	CASSDMGTQYF	TGTGCCAGCAGTGATATGGGGACCCAGTACTTC
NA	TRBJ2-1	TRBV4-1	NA	CASSQAIGGLASGEQFF	TGCGCCAGCAGCCAAGCGATTGGCGGACTCGCAAGTGGCGAGCAGTTCTTC
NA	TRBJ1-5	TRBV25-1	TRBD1	CASSGPGTGVDQPQHF	TGTGCCAGCAGCGGACCCGGGACAGGGGTTGATCAGCCCCAGCATTTT
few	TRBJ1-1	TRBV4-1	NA	CASSQGLGRENTEAFF	TGCGCCAGCAGCCAAGGGCTGGGACGGGAGAACACTGAAGCTTTCTTT
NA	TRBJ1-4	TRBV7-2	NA	CASSLEQYEKLFF	TGTGCCAGCAGCTTAGAACAGTATGAAAAACTGTTTTTT
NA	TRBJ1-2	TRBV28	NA	CASSLGGQGGGYTF	TGTGCCAGCAGTTTAGGGGGTCAGGGCGGTGGCTACACCTTC
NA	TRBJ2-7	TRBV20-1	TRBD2	CSARSGGRSYEQYF	TGCAGTGCTAGAAGCGGGGGCCGCTCCTACGAGCAGTACTTC
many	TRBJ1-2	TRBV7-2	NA	CASSTGSANYGYTF	TGTGCCAGCTCCACAGGGTCAGCTAACTATGGCTACACCTTC
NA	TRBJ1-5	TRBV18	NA	CASSPRPGPAGHQPQHF	TGTGCCAGCTCACCAAGGCCAGGGCCCGCGGGGCATCAGCCCCAGCATTTT
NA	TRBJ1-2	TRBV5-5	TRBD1	CASSLEGQGFFGYTF	TGTGCCAGCAGCTTGGAAGGACAGGGGTTCTTCGGCTACACCTTC
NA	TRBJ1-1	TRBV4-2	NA	CASSQGSGTEAFF	TGTGCCAGCAGCCAAGGGTCGGGCACTGAAGCTTTCTTT
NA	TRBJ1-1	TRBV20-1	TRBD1	CSAGAGTGGSSTEAFF	TGCAGTGCTGGAGCCGGGACAGGGGGATCGTCTACTGAAGCTTTCTTT
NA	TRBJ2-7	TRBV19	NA	CASSISGTPGAEQYF	TGTGCCAGTAGTATCTCTGGGACACCTGGAGCGGAGCAGTACTTC
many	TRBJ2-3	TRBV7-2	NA	CASSSQGYQDTQYF	TGTGCCAGCAGCTCCCAGGGTTATCAAGATACGCAGTATTTT
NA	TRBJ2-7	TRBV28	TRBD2	CASSTQWRREPTYEQYF	TGTGCCAGCAGCACCCAGTGGCGGCGGGAGCCAACCTACGAGCAGTACTTC
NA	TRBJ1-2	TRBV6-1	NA	CASSEADGGYGYTF	TGTGCCAGCAGTGAAGCAGACGGGGGCTATGGCTACACCTTC